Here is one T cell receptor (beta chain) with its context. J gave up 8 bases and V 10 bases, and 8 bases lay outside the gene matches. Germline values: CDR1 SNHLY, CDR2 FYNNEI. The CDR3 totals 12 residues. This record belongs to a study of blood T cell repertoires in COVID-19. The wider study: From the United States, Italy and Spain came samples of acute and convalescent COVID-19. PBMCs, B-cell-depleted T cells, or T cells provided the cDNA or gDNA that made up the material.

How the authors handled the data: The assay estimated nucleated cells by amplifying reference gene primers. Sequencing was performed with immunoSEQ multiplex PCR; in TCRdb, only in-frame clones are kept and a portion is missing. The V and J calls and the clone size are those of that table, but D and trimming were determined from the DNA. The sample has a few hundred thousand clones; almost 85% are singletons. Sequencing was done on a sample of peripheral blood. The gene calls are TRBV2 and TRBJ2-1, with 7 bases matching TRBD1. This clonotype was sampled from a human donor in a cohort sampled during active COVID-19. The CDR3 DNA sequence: TGTGCCACAAAGACAGGGATTGATGAGCAGTTCTTC. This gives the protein CATKTGIDEQFF.